The 2 T cell receptor beta chains reported below all come from one sample, sequenced in a study of OX40 agonist ivuxolimab in advanced cancers. Method: immunoSEQ multiplex PCR; TCRdb's copy keeps in-frame clones and lacks some. In the table there are tens of thousands of clones, roughly nine tenths of which are singletons. The specimen comprised CD4+ or CD8+ T cells sorted from blood, sampled in a trial of the OX40 agonist ivuxolimab. The source of these receptors is an adult with an advanced solid tumor such as melanoma, head and neck, liver or kidney cancer.

The chain uses TRBV15 and TRBJ1-2; the match to TRBD1 covers 9 bases. The CDR3 covers 14 residues. Trimming cost V 2 bases and J 4 bases; bases outside gene matches: 2. Per the germline V gene, CDR1 is LNHNV and CDR2 is YYDKDF (reference sequence). In DNA, the CDR3 is TGTGCCACCAGCAGAAAGACAGGGGGCTATGGCTACACCTTC. Translation: CATSRKTGGYGYTF.

This clone appeared once. This chain uses TRBV6-1 with TRBJ2-7, with 14 bases lining up with TRBD2. V was clipped by 4 bases and J by 9 bases; unmatched bases: 20. The germline gives CDR1 MNHNS, CDR2 SASEGT. The CDR3 is 19 residues long. This CDR3 is CASSARDTPRTSGRRGQYF. As DNA, the CDR3 is TGTGCCAGCAGTGCCCGGGACACCCCTCGGACTAGCGGGAGGCGCGGGCAGTACTTC.